This note documents a single T cell receptor (beta chain) sequence. Its specificity is unknown. Only in-frame clones appear in the TCRdb table, and some are missing; sequencing was by immunoSEQ multiplex PCR. The repertoire includes about 8,700 clones, about 82% of them detected once, and about 34% sits in the top ten. Germline assignment: CDR1 SGHDT and CDR2 YYEEEE. The CDR3 has 12 amino acids. V was trimmed by 4 bases and J by 11 bases, leaving 12 bases between them. The data were obtained in a study of T cell clonotyping in hematopoietic cell transplantation. Recipient blood drawn about 28 days pretransplant and days 30, 100, 180 after. Study results and caveats: Few recipient clonotypes overlapped donors; over 95% were de novo at given depth. CD4 and CD8 repertoire contributions could not be separated without sorting.

The material sequenced was PBMCs, taken 180 days after allogeneic stem cell transplant. This receptor was taken from a female patient aged 25-39 years who had an allogeneic stem cell transplant, so the T cells may come from the graft donor. Some clones in this sample may be carry-over from other donors' samples. This chain joins TRBV5-6 and TRBJ1-4; possibly TRBD1 for D (6 bases). The CDR3 DNA reads as TGTGCCAGCAGCGGCACAGGGTATAAACTGTTTTTT. Encoded protein: CASSGTGYKLFF.